A selection of T cell receptor beta chains follows, all from one sample in a study of graft-versus-host responses after intestinal transplantation. Here immunoSEQ multiplex PCR was the method, and the copy in TCRdb shows in-frame clones only, minus some. The profile shows 9,500 to 13,000 clones, over 90% of them singletons. Sample: PBMCs, taken more than 40 days after intestinal transplantation. These receptors all come from a human patient who received an intestinal transplant, so some T cells may come from the graft donor. The CDR3 runs from the conserved cysteine through the conserved F or W. D genes are given only for firm matches.

V gene	D gene	J gene	CDR3 protein
TRBV9	TRBD1	TRBJ1-4	CASSDRDRDEKLFF
TRBV19	.	TRBJ1-2	CASIQGGGYTF
TRBV15	TRBD2	TRBJ2-1	CATSRELAGANEQFF
TRBV29-1	TRBD1	TRBJ1-2	CSVDRGGSYGYTF
TRBV7-3	.	TRBJ2-1	CASSLTENYNEQFF
TRBV6-6	TRBD1	TRBJ1-2	CASSYTDRGDGYTF
TRBV10-1	.	TRBJ2-1	CASSGDHTSSYNEQFF
TRBV5-1	.	TRBJ1-3	CASRPTVSGNTIYF
TRBV6-5	TRBD1	TRBJ1-6	CASRDRAFGNSPLHF
TRBV7-9	TRBD2	TRBJ2-5	CASSWGLAGDLRTQYF
TRBV6-5	.	TRBJ1-5	CASSPDQGRDQPQHF
TRBV6-6	TRBD2	TRBJ2-7	CASSYSVDGRNEQYF
TRBV10-2	TRBD1	TRBJ2-2	CASHRGYDTGELFF
TRBV19	.	TRBJ1-5	CASSLLGPKNQPQHF
TRBV19	TRBD1	TRBJ1-3	CASKTQGARGNTIYF
TRBV7-9	.	TRBJ1-4	CASSFPVPLPNEKLFF
TRBV11-3	.	TRBJ2-1	CASSLDIGVGGNEQFF
TRBV7-8	.	TRBJ1-6	CASSTRYNSPLHF
TRBV10-3	TRBD1	TRBJ2-7	CAIGTGAYEQYF
TRBV19	TRBD1	TRBJ1-1	CAIGEQGMGRGAFF
TRBV12-5	.	TRBJ2-6	CASGLVRGPTGANVLTF
TRBV19	.	TRBJ2-5	CASRPGPHRETQYF
TRBV5-1	.	TRBJ2-7	CASSLSRGPWYEQYF
TRBV6-1	TRBD2	TRBJ2-5	CASSGLAGGQETQYF